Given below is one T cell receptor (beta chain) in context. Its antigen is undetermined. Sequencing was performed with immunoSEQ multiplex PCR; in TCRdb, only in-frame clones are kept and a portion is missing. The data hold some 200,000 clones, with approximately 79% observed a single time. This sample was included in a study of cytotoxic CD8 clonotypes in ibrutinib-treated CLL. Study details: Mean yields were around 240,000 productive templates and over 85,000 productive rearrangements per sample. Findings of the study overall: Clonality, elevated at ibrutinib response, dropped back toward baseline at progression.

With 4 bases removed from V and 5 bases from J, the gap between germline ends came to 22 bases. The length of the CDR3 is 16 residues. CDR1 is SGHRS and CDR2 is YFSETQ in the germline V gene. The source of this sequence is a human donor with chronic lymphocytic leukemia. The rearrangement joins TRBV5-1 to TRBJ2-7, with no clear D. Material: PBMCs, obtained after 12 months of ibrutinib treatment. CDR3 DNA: TGCGCCAGCAGCCGCTCGTCGCAAACAGCAAGAAACGAGCAGTACTTC. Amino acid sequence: CASSRSSQTARNEQYF. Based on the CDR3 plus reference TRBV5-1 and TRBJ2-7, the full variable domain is KAGVTQTPRYLIKTRGQQVTLSCSPISGHRSVSWYQQTPGQGLQFLFEYFSETQRNKGNFPGRFSGRQFSNSRSEMNVSTLELGDSALYLCASSRSSQTARNEQYFGPGTRLTVT.